In this sample, the clone carrying this T cell receptor beta chain turned up once. Its antigen is as yet unknown. J lost 3 bases, V lost 2 bases, and 6 bases had no gene match. Germline loops: CDR1 LNHNV, CDR2 YYDKDF (reference sequence). This CDR3 contains 17 residues. The sample comes from a study of cytomegalovirus exposure and HLA in healthy donors. The study, taken as a whole, reports: In a later analysis, a missense DCLRE1C variant was linked to TCR beta V- and J-gene trimming. Later on, an analysis showed TCR association rates differing by HLA locus, with DRB1 the most and HLA-C the fewest.

Researchers ran the PCR with 60 Vbeta and 13 Jbeta primers. Per the authors' pipeline: A later analysis tallied tens of millions of unique TCR beta chains, approximately 11 million of them shared. Here immunoSEQ multiplex PCR was the method, and the copy in TCRdb shows in-frame clones only, minus some. The V and J calls and clone size were taken over from that table, and D and trimming were inferred from the DNA. Of 85,000 to 100,000 clones listed, roughly three quarters were seen once; the top ten hold roughly 4.5%. Sequences were obtained from PBMCs. The TCR comes from a woman between 40 and 50 years old in good health and CMV-seronegative. The chain employs TRBV15 and TRBJ1-4; 10 bases match TRBD1. Here the CDR3 DNA reads TGTGCCACCAGCAGACTAGGGACAGGGGCTTCTAATGAAAAACTGTTTTTT. Translation: CATSRLGTGASNEKLFF.